Listed below are T cell receptor beta chains from one sample, sequenced in a study of graft-versus-host responses after intestinal transplantation. The repertoire was sequenced with immunoSEQ multiplex PCR; TCRdb's copy has only in-frame clones and lacks some. This sample yields 8,000 to 11,000 clones, of which under 35% are seen a single time; roughly 5.2% belongs to the top ten. Here the sequenced sample was alloreactive CD4+ T cells from a mixed lymphocyte reaction culture, taken before transplantation. These receptors were taken from a human patient who was an organ donor for intestinal transplantation. CDR3s include the opening cysteine and the closing phenylalanine or tryptophan. D genes are given only for firm matches. Only some rows state a clone size, as once, few, many or a class for expanded clones.

abundance	v_gene	d_gene	j_gene	len	CDR3aa	CDR3nt
.	TRBV30	.	TRBJ1-5	13	CAWSVRGNQPQHF	TGTGCCTGGAGTGTTCGGGGGAATCAGCCCCAGCATTTT
.	TRBV18	TRBD1	TRBJ1-1	14	CASSHGQANTEAFF	TGTGCCAGCTCACATGGACAGGCGAACACTGAAGCTTTCTTT
.	TRBV5-8	TRBD1	TRBJ2-7	17	CASSFYRDRGRSYEQYF	TGTGCCAGCAGCTTCTATCGGGACAGGGGGCGCTCCTACGAGCAGTACTTC
medium-sized	TRBV11-2	.	TRBJ2-2	13	CASSLVRSGELFF	TGTGCCAGCAGCTTAGTACGTAGCGGGGAGCTGTTTTTT
.	TRBV5-4	.	TRBJ2-7	15	CASSQQGHAIYEQYF	TGTGCCAGCAGCCAGCAGGGGCATGCTATCTACGAGCAGTACTTC
few	TRBV9	.	TRBJ2-1	14	CASSEGVTGYEQFF	TGTGCCAGCAGCGAAGGGGTTACGGGCTATGAGCAGTTCTTC
.	TRBV5-1	.	TRBJ1-4	14	CASSSSGFNEKLFF	TGCGCCAGCAGCTCGTCAGGGTTTAATGAAAAACTGTTTTTT
few	TRBV5-1	TRBD1	TRBJ2-3	16	CASSSFRQGRTDTQYF	TGCGCCAGCAGCTCCTTTAGACAGGGTCGCACAGATACGCAGTATTTT
.	TRBV5-5	TRBD1	TRBJ2-7	16	CASRSFSTGGSYEQYF	TGTGCCAGCCGTAGCTTCTCGACAGGGGGCTCGTACGAGCAGTACTTC
.	TRBV11-3	TRBD2	TRBJ2-1	15	CASSTRLAGYNEQFF	TGTGCCAGCAGCACCCGACTAGCGGGCTACAATGAGCAGTTCTTC
few	TRBV18	.	TRBJ1-5	14	CASSPTISNQPQHF	TGTGCCAGCTCACCGACGATTAGCAATCAGCCCCAGCATTTT
few	TRBV6-6	.	TRBJ1-5	13	CASSYWASQPQHF	TGTGCCAGCAGTTACTGGGCGAGTCAGCCCCAGCATTTT
.	TRBV19	.	TRBJ2-7	14	CASSIARGAYEQYF	TGTGCCAGTAGTATCGCCAGGGGCGCCTACGAGCAGTACTTC
.	TRBV19	.	TRBJ1-2	12	CASSSTGNGYTF	TGTGCCAGTAGTAGTACAGGGAATGGCTACACCTTC
few	TRBV7-2	.	TRBJ1-1	13	CASSEQRTTEAFF	TGTGCCAGCAGCGAACAGCGGACCACTGAAGCTTTCTTT
few	TRBV5-1	.	TRBJ2-2	17	CASSPGKGRGNTGELFF	TGCGCCAGCAGCCCAGGAAAGGGGCGGGGGAACACCGGGGAGCTGTTTTTT
few	TRBV6-6	TRBD1	TRBJ1-1	12	CASSSGGPEAFF	TGTGCCAGCAGTTCAGGGGGCCCTGAAGCTTTCTTT
few	TRBV9	.	TRBJ1-3	17	CASSPSLTPSSGNTIYF	TGTGCCAGCAGCCCCTCCCTCACGCCGAGCTCTGGAAACACCATATATTTT
.	TRBV7-2	.	TRBJ1-3	12	CASRRHGNTIYF	TGTGCCAGCAGACGACATGGAAACACCATATATTTT
medium-sized	TRBV6-5	TRBD1	TRBJ1-5	15	CASSYDTGGNQPQHF	TGTGCCAGCAGTTACGATACAGGGGGCAATCAGCCCCAGCATTTT
large	TRBV7-3	.	TRBJ1-4	14	CASSLKGTNEKLFF	TGTGCCAGCAGCTTAAAGGGAACTAATGAAAAACTGTTTTTT
few	TRBV27	.	TRBJ1-1	14	CASSLRRLNTEAFF	TGTGCCAGCAGTTTAAGACGTTTGAACACTGAAGCTTTCTTT
medium-sized	TRBV18	TRBD1	TRBJ1-6	18	CASSPPEWRQGANSPLHF	TGTGCCAGCTCACCACCCGAATGGAGACAGGGTGCTAATTCACCCCTCCACTTT
.	TRBV30	.	TRBJ2-3	12	CAWSVGQNTQYF	TGTGCCTGGAGTGTAGGGCAAAATACGCAGTATTTT
.	TRBV7-2	.	TRBJ1-2	15	CASSLGPPTARGYTF	TGTGCCAGCAGCTTAGGCCCTCCGACAGCCCGAGGCTACACCTTC
.	TRBV7-2	.	TRBJ2-1	12	CASSPDYNEQFF	TGTGCCAGCAGCCCCGACTACAATGAGCAGTTCTTC
few	TRBV4-1	TRBD2	TRBJ2-2	20	CASSQGISGGPYANTGELFF	TGCGCCAGCAGCCAAGGGATTAGCGGGGGGCCATACGCGAACACCGGGGAGCTGTTTTTT
medium-sized	TRBV6-6	.	TRBJ2-7	12	CASSQLRYEQYF	TGTGCCAGCAGCCAACTACGGTACGAGCAGTACTTC
.	TRBV6-6	.	TRBJ1-4	14	CASSYSATNEKLFF	TGTGCCAGCAGTTACAGTGCAACTAATGAAAAACTGTTTTTT
.	TRBV18	.	TRBJ1-1	13	CASSLGQNTEAFF	TGTGCCAGCTCACTCGGGCAGAACACTGAAGCTTTCTTT
medium-sized	TRBV2	.	TRBJ1-2	14	CAIWGHRDEGGYTF	TGTGCCATCTGGGGCCACAGGGACGAAGGGGGCTACACCTTC
few	TRBV13	TRBD1	TRBJ1-1	14	CASSLRQGNTEAFF	TGTGCCAGCAGCCTTAGACAGGGGAACACTGAAGCTTTCTTT
.	TRBV7-3	TRBD2	TRBJ2-1	18	CASSPGSGGSLGLNEQFF	TGTGCCAGCAGCCCGGGTAGCGGGGGGTCCCTTGGTCTCAATGAGCAGTTCTTC
.	TRBV28	.	TRBJ1-5	15	CASSFVRRGNQPQHF	TGTGCCAGCAGTTTCGTCCGCCGGGGCAATCAGCCCCAGCATTTT
medium-sized	TRBV27	.	TRBJ2-3	14	CASSSWGTTDTQYF	TGTGCCAGCAGCTCGTGGGGGACCACAGATACGCAGTATTTT
.	TRBV11-2	TRBD2	TRBJ2-5	14	CASSLGTSQETQYF	TGTGCCAGCAGCTTAGGGACTAGCCAAGAGACCCAGTACTTC
.	TRBV11-2	.	TRBJ2-2	15	CASSLDGAGTGELFF	TGTGCCAGCAGCTTAGACGGGGCGGGCACCGGGGAGCTGTTTTTT
.	TRBV30	.	TRBJ2-4	15	CAWSPGFSAKNIQYF	TGTGCCTGGAGTCCAGGTTTCTCGGCCAAAAACATTCAGTACTTC
few	TRBV2	.	TRBJ1-1	13	CASSTGLNTEAFF	TGTGCCAGCAGTACAGGGTTGAACACTGAAGCTTTCTTT
.	TRBV4-3	.	TRBJ2-6	17	CASSQDRGPSGANVLTF	TGCGCCAGCAGCCAAGACAGAGGGCCCTCTGGGGCCAACGTCCTGACTTTC
once	TRBV7-2	.	TRBJ2-7	14	CASSLDRVGYEQYF	TGTGCCAGCAGCTTAGACAGGGTAGGCTACGAGCAGTACTTC
.	TRBV19	.	TRBJ2-3	13	CASSIPPEDTQYF	TGTGCCAGTAGTATTCCCCCGGAAGATACGCAGTATTTT
.	TRBV10-1	.	TRBJ2-2	15	CASSEGSANTGELFF	TGCGCCAGCAGTGAAGGCTCCGCGAACACCGGGGAGCTGTTTTTT
few	TRBV11-3	TRBD1	TRBJ2-3	16	CASSLRQGSSTDTQYF	TGTGCCAGCAGCCTCCGACAGGGCAGTAGCACAGATACGCAGTATTTT
medium-sized	TRBV4-2	.	TRBJ2-1	15	CASSLAGTLNNEQFF	TGTGCCAGCAGCCTGGCCGGGACTCTAAACAATGAGCAGTTCTTC